This entry features one T cell receptor (beta chain) sequence. This clonotype was seen only a few times. What this receptor recognizes is not known. There are no base qualities to consult, and no much larger clone falls within one base. This entry is derived from a study of CD8 T cells in ankylosing spondylitis (dated 2017 in TCRdb). Looking at the study overall: The study set out to find disease-linked TCR variants by profiling T cell receptor beta repertoires in ankylosing spondylitis patients and healthy donors. Peripheral blood samples were taken, and synovial fluid was additionally collected from ankylosing spondylitis patients. In total, the full study cohort was made up of over a hundred healthy donors and more than 20 ankylosing spondylitis patients. The full study reports these points: A TCR beta motif of 8 or 9 highly homologous amino acid variants appeared characteristic of blood from ankylosing spondylitis patients. According to the report, matched synovial fluid samples from ankylosing spondylitis patients were significantly enriched for the disease-linked clones. Some TCR beta motif variants had previously been reported in synovial fluid and blood of reactive arthritis patients, which suggested common disease-initiation mechanisms. A CD8+ phenotype was shown by the disease-linked clones, which were found at relatively low frequencies in peripheral blood.

V and J are trimmed by 4 bases and 5 bases, and the gene matches miss 11 bases of the junction. Looking up the germline V gene yields CDR1 SGHRS and CDR2 YFSETQ. Measured from the cysteine to the phenylalanine, the CDR3 is 16 residues long. The kept DNA is CDR3 alone, 48 bases in frame from the first base. Sequencer: Illumina HiSeq 2500. Quantitative 5'-RACE with molecular barcodes was the method used to prepare the TCR beta libraries. As for how the authors treated the data: Disease-linked TCR variants were identified with a new computational method built on a probabilistic model of VDJ rearrangement. TCRdb passed the public sequencing reads through fastp at Q25 and MiXCR, retaining productive beta sequences. When rows share a CDR3 protein, they turn into one entry using the most common DNA and genes. The V and J calls were not made by the authors but by TCRdb's processing. The sample includes about 250,000 distinct CDR3 sequences, with roughly 8.2% observed a single time. 4.8% of the sample lies in the top ten.

In this chain, TRBV5-1 is recombined with TRBJ2-2, and 7 bases in between align with TRBD2. The sample was blood, either unsorted or a sorted T cell fraction (not recorded which). The source of this sequence is a female donor with ankylosing spondylitis or in good health (not recorded which). The CDR3 region has the sequence CASSGGVLRRTGELFF. The DNA reads as follows: TGCGCCAGCAGCGGGGGGGTCTTGCGAAGGACCGGGGAGCTGTTTTTT.